This T cell receptor (beta chain) was retrieved from a study of blood T cell repertoires in COVID-19. Study-level information: Collection of acute and convalescent COVID-19 samples took place in the United States, Italy and Spain. From T cells, B-cell-depleted T cells, or PBMCs came the material, which was cDNA or gDNA.

Enrolment of Seattle patients took place during active infection, and they were followed longitudinally. V shed 2 bases, J shed 1 base, and the junction held 4 bases outside the gene matches. This CDR3 has 16 residues. CDR1 is MNHNS, CDR2 SASEGT, per germline. Original analysis: Researchers report that nucleated cell counts were estimated from reference gene primer amplification. Produced via immunoSEQ multiplex PCR; TCRdb's table is partial and in-frame only. V and J calls and clone size are those listed in that table; D and trimming were worked out from the DNA. The sample shows about 200,000 clones, approximately 94% of them seen only once.

Input material: peripheral blood. The clonotype was recovered from a man aged 25-45 years with COVID-19, enrolled during active disease. The chain combines TRBV6-1 with TRBJ2-3, with 9 bases identical to TRBD2. CDR3 sequence reads: CASSEPRTSGTDTQYF. The CDR3 bases are TGTGCCAGCAGTGAACCTCGGACTAGCGGCACAGATACGCAGTATTTT.